This passage covers 10 T cell receptor beta chains from one sample sequenced in a study of blood T cell repertoires in COVID-19. Libraries were prepared by immunoSEQ multiplex PCR; TCRdb keeps only in-frame clonotypes and omits some of them. The sample carries 200,000 to 300,000 clones, 75% to 90% recorded once. Sample: PBMCs or T cells enriched from blood (not recorded which). Receptors were obtained from a woman aged 35 to 49 with acute COVID-19.

The chain joins TRBV11-2 to TRBJ2-1; no clear D. The CDR3 length is 13 residues. Trimming took off 2 bases at V and 7 bases at J, with 9 bases between the two ends. Germline assignment: CDR1 SGHAT and CDR2 FQNNGV. In DNA form, the CDR3 reads TGTGCCAGCAGCTTAAGTACGCGGAATGAGCAGTTCTTC. This translates into CASSLSTRNEQFF.

The chain combines TRBV13 with TRBJ1-6; D remains ambiguous. V dropped 3 bases and J dropped 5 bases, with 14 bases sitting between them. CDR3 size: 16 residues. CDR1 PRHDT and CDR2 FYEKMQ come from the germline V gene (reference sequence). CDR3 in DNA: TGTGCCAGCAGCTTCCCTTCTTTGACAAATAATTCACCCCTCCACTTT. As protein: CASSFPSLTNNSPLHF.

This clone was seen a single time. The CDR3: CASSLLAVNEQFF. The CDR3 nucleotides are TGTGCCAGCAGCTTGTTAGCGGTCAATGAGCAGTTCTTC. The chain recombines TRBV5-6 with TRBJ2-1, with a weak D call TRBD2 (6 bases). Trimming pared 1 base from V and 6 bases from J, leaving 8 bases between. The germline V gene has CDR1 SGHDT and CDR2 YYEEEE. The CDR3 has 13 amino acids.

In nucleotides, the CDR3 is TGTGCCAGCAGTCAGACAGACGAGCAGTACTTC. Translated: CASSQTDEQYF. The V call is TRBV7-9, the J call TRBJ2-7, with D maybe TRBD1 (5 bases). Germline V lookup: CDR1 SEHNR, CDR2 FQNEAQ (reference sequence). The CDR3 totals 11 residues. V lost 6 bases, J lost 5 bases, and 8 bases lay in between.

The chain couples TRBV5-4 to TRBJ2-3, with TRBD1 matching over 9 bases. Germline assignment: CDR1 SGHNT and CDR2 YYREEE (reference sequence). The V gene end was trimmed by 4 bases and the J gene end by 0 bases; junction bases not matched to a gene: 6. This CDR3 has 16 residues. Written as DNA, the CDR3 is TGTGCCAGCAGCCCGGACAGGGGCTCTAGCACAGATACGCAGTATTTT. Residues: CASSPDRGSSTDTQYF.

This clone was recorded only once. This sequence joins TRBV5-1 and TRBJ2-5, with D possibly matching TRBD2 (6 bases). The CDR3 loop spans 15 amino acids. The germline V gene has CDR1 SGHRS and CDR2 YFSETQ. V shed 1 base and J shed 5 bases, with 15 bases lying between them. The CDR3 nucleotides read TGCGCCAGCAGCTTGAACGGGGGAGGTACGGAGACCCAGTACTTC. It yields the protein CASSLNGGGTETQYF.

This chain connects TRBV18 to TRBJ2-1; D is unclear. Germline V gene data show CDR1 as KGHSH and CDR2 as LQKENI. The length of the CDR3 is 14 residues. Deletions cut 0 bases from V and 4 bases from J, with 7 bases between. CDR3 in DNA: TGTGCCAGCTCACCACCGTCCGTTTACAATGAGCAGTTCTTC. This sequence encodes CASSPPSVYNEQFF.

J is TRBJ1-1 and V is TRBV7-8, with TRBD1 as a possible D gene (5 bases). The CDR3 is 13 residues long. V gave up 5 bases and J gave up 5 bases, with 12 bases separating them. In germline, CDR1 is SGHVS, CDR2 FQNEAQ. The CDR3 sequence is CASSNGGRTEAFF. The DNA for the CDR3 is TGTGCCAGCAGCAACGGGGGTAGGACTGAAGCTTTCTTT.

The gene calls are TRBV15 and TRBJ2-7, with TRBD1 matching over 7 bases. This CDR3 has 14 amino acids. Trimming at V came to 4 bases and at J to 2 bases, leaving 5 bases not matched to a gene. The germline gives CDR1 LNHNV, CDR2 YYDKDF (reference sequence). CDR3 DNA: TGTGCCACCAGCACCTCCGGACAGGCCTACGAGCAGTACTTC. Translation gives CATSTSGQAYEQYF.

The genes are TRBV11-2 and TRBJ2-2; maybe TRBD2 (5 bases). V dropped 5 bases and J dropped 4 bases, with 17 bases sitting between them. The CDR3 has 16 residues. The V gene's germline CDR1 is SGHAT and CDR2 FQNNGV. This CDR3 is CASSGGLALGTGELFF. The CDR3 DNA sequence: TGTGCCAGCAGCGGAGGACTGGCGTTGGGCACCGGGGAGCTGTTTTTT.